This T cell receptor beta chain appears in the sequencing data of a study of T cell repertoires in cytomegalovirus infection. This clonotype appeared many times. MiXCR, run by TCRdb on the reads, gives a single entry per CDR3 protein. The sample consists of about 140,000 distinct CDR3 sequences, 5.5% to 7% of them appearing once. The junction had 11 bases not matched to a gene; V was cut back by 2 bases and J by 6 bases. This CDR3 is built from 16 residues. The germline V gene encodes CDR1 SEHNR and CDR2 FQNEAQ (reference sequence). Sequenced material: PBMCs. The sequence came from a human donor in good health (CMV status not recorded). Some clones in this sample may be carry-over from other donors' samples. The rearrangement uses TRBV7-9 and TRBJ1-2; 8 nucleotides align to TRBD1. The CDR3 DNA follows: TGTGCCAGCAGCTTACGAGCCGCTGGGACAGGCGATGGCTACACCTTC. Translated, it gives CASSLRAAGTGDGYTF.